The entry that follows covers one TCR beta chain sequence. Its antigen is as yet unknown. TCRdb independently ran MiXCR on the reads; one entry per CDR3 protein. The data contain 200,000 to 250,000 distinct CDR3 sequences, around 35% of them singletons. The germline V gene encodes CDR1 MDHEN and CDR2 SYDVKM. This CDR3 is 12 amino acids long. Trimming cost V 5 bases and J 6 bases, with 11 bases left between them. The entry originates in a study of T cell repertoires in cytomegalovirus infection. Study in general: CMV epitopes in the study were HLA-C-restricted (recently identified) and HLA-B-restricted (well studied). Notes on the study in general: Dominating the ex vivo response were TCR beta clonotypes that were CMV-specific and HLA-C-restricted.

Sequences were derived from CD8+ T cells from cultured PBMCs, sampled from culture after CMV antigen stimulation. The clonotype originates from a human donor in good health (CMV status not recorded). Some clones in this sample may be carry-over from other donors' samples. This sequence joins TRBV28 and TRBJ2-7; D might be TRBD2 (5 bases). The CDR3 DNA sequence: TGTGCCAGCAGTCCTCCCGCGGGCGAGCAGTACTTC. This codes for CASSPPAGEQYF.